Described below is a single T cell receptor (beta chain) sequence and its context. Its antigen is not known. This sample stems from a study of cytomegalovirus exposure and HLA in healthy donors. Study-level points and caveats: In a later analysis, specific HLA alleles were associated with over 15,000 TCR beta sequences at a 0.05 false discovery rate.

This CDR3 contains 14 residues. Trimming took off 4 bases at V and 6 bases at J, with 15 bases between the two ends. CDR1 is ENHRY, CDR2 SYGVKD, per germline. The PCR was carried out with 60 Vbeta primers and 13 Jbeta primers. Clones were read by immunoSEQ multiplex PCR, and TCRdb kept only the in-frame ones, dropping some. The sample has approximately 170,000 clones, around 76% seen once. The sample was PBMCs. The gene calls are TRBV10-3 and TRBJ1-1, with D tentatively TRBD1 (6 bases). The origin of this receptor is a man aged 35 to 55 in good health and CMV-seronegative. CDR3 in amino acids: CAISVRGASAEAFF. In DNA, the CDR3 is TGTGCCATCAGTGTTCGGGGGGCTTCAGCTGAAGCTTTCTTT.